This section outlines one T cell receptor (beta chain) sequence together with its context. What antigen it recognizes has not been identified. One base away there is no much larger clone; base qualities are not given. The cohort comprised some 680 healthy bone marrow donors. At the time of sampling, all cohort members were nominally healthy, though unrecorded immune exposures were likely present. The donor tested CMV seronegative, placing the donor among the approximately 400 seronegative members of the cohort. Every donor gave a peripheral blood sample, and the peripheral blood mononuclear cells from that sample were used for TCR beta sequencing. The Qiagen DNeasy Blood Extraction Kit was used to extract genomic DNA from the blood cell samples. These data belong to a study of cytomegalovirus exposure and HLA in healthy donors (dated 2017 in TCRdb). For the wider study: An earlier analysis of approximately 640 of the donors reported approximately 300 Gb of sequence data and some 100 million unique TCR beta sequences from around 200 million T cells. A later genetic analysis took genome-wide SNP genotypes for about three fifths of the 666 donors and used that subset as a discovery cohort. Among some 400 genotyped donors of the cohort, an average of approximately 200,000 unique TCR beta nucleotide sequences was sequenced per donor, of which roughly 18% were non-productive. The aim of the study was to test whether cataloging public T cell receptors could identify signatures of past pathogen exposure. Roughly 5 DR-DQ haplotypes were handled as single units for association and clustering, since linkage in the cohort was strong. The study combined high-throughput TCR immunosequencing, statistical association of individual TCRs with disease status, and machine learning to predict cytomegalovirus infection status. In addition to the first cohort of 666 subjects, a separate validation cohort of approximately 120 different subjects was used. An earlier analysis of 587 of the donors used high-throughput TCR beta sequencing to judge whether each TCR beta V gene segment behaved as functional or pseudogenic. To study patterns of TCR occurrence, a later analysis re-analyzed previously published TCR beta repertoires from 600 to 750 donors and added high-resolution HLA genotyping. Of the roughly 410 genotyped donors, less than 85% were placed in the genetic ancestry cluster associated with self-reported Caucasian donors. Every discovery cohort repertoire had been produced on one sequencing platform. In the later analysis, no new phenotypic data were used to find candidate immune exposures; instead, reliance was placed on TCR beta sequences and their occurrence across donors. The study used immunosequencing to profile the T cell repertoires of about 670 subjects and linked those repertoires to cytomegalovirus serostatus. Alongside the repertoire data, information on donor age, sex, ethnicity and CMV serostatus was compiled. Typing coverage differed by locus: A, B, C, DRB1 and DQB1 were typed in roughly 620-640 donors, DQA1 in roughly 500, DPA1 in approximately 610, and DPB1 in 472. HLA typing included class I and class II loci at four-digit resolution. Approximately 300 gigabases of sequencing data and tens of millions of unique TCR sequences were included in an early release covering 550 to 650 HLA-typed donors.

What the study reported, not specific to this receptor: In a later analysis, TCR association rates were found to vary across HLA loci, with the most associated TCRs seen for DRB1 alleles and the fewest for HLA-C alleles. Several of the top co-occurrence clusters appeared to be linked to parvovirus B19, influenza, CMV and Epstein-Barr virus, according to a later analysis. A total of 150 to 200 TCR beta chains were listed by the study as associated with cytomegalovirus. The classifier was reported to diagnose cytomegalovirus status with high specificity and sensitivity in both the original and validation cohorts. Because some donors lacked HLA typing at each locus, the association tests relied only on the typed subset. Sequencing depth was assumed to be roughly uniform across donors in the presence/absence analyses, though that assumption may not hold. An association between a missense DCLRE1C variant and V-gene and J-gene trimming of TCR beta chains was found in a later genetic analysis and replicated in an independent cohort. A further reported finding was that TCR beta sequences accurately predicted the HLA-A and HLA-B alleles for most subjects in the first cohort. The earlier analysis of almost 600 of the donors excluded 15 to 20 rarely observed V segments, including chromosome 9 orphons, because counts were too low. When HLA alleles, especially DR and DQ, strongly co-occurred, attributing TCR associations to individual alleles was difficult. For the cohort, immune exposure information was limited to CMV serostatus. A few of the identified cytomegalovirus-associated TCR beta chains were confirmed in vitro to be specific for cytomegalovirus antigens. In a later genetic analysis, fewer N-insertions in productive TCRs were reported among donors in an Asian-associated ancestry cluster than the approximately 710-donor mean. Most CMV-associated TCR beta chains appeared to be HLA-restricted in a later analysis, and the HLA associations seemed to be driven largely by CMV exposure. It was suggested by the authors that the approach could potentially be generalized to other disease states and immunological phenotypes. Most TCR sequences were seen in very few donors, while some public TCRs were found in many individuals. In a later analysis, about 17,000 TCR beta sequences were associated with specific HLA alleles at a false discovery rate of 0.05. The sequencing pipeline was judged likely to have produced a cluster of highly shared sequence variants as a technical artifact. In an earlier analysis of about 550 of the donors, most TCR beta V segments were observed in productive rearrangements about 87% or about 30% of the time, broadly matching IMGT annotations. In a later analysis, HLA-associated TCR beta chains were found to be more clonally expanded and to have lower generation probabilities than equally common non-associated chains. Only TCR beta chains were sequenced in this cohort, and the absence of alpha or paired-chain data limited detectable features. Because the 87-base-pair reads could not distinguish some IMGT-functional V segments, including TRBV6-2 and TRBV6-3, those segments were excluded. Correlated functional status among segregating V segments might reflect linkage disequilibrium, but an unknown experimental factor could not be ruled out.

In the germline V gene, CDR1 corresponds to SGHNT and CDR2 to YENEEA. Including the terminal cysteine and phenylalanine, the CDR3 comprises 13 residues. The only DNA kept is the CDR3, 39 bases in frame from the first base. V drops 1 base and J drops 4 bases, leaving 7 bases in between. Library creation used the immunoSEQ multiplex PCR assay. The multiplex PCR relied on a mix of 60 forward primers for TCR Vbeta segments and 13 reverse primers for TCR Jbeta segments. Amplification of the CDR3 region of rearranged TCR beta genes was performed with a multiplex PCR assay on genomic DNA. Amplified TCR beta libraries were sequenced as 87-base-pair reads on the Illumina HiSeq System. As for the authors' bioinformatics: Across the 670 or so repertoires, a later analysis counted tens of millions of unique TCR beta chains, some 11 million of which were shared by at least two donors. Raw reads were error-corrected and collapsed into unique sequences by a nearest-neighbor algorithm in which closely related sequences were merged to remove PCR and sequencing errors. V, D and J gene segments were assigned by aligning CDR3 sequences to IMGT reference sequences. For a sequence to be retained, a match of at least six nucleotides to both a V gene segment and a J gene segment was required. A rearrangement counted as productive if the CDR3 had no stop codons and remained in frame with V and J, and every other rearrangement counted as non-productive. Following IMGT convention, CDR3 was defined as the stretch from the second conserved V-encoded cysteine to the conserved J-encoded phenylalanine. The earlier analysis of some 540 of the donors excluded any sequence lacking an unambiguous match to a single V gene segment. An earlier analysis of 500 to 600 of the donors classified V segments as functional when productive rearrangements were above 56.7% and as segregating when the standard deviation between donors was above 5%. A statistical classification framework was built for diagnosing cytomegalovirus status from the catalog of TCR beta chain sequences. In a later analysis, V and J genes were assigned by comparing TCR nucleotide sequences against IMGT/GENE-DB human TR gene sequences. A later analysis assigned CDR3 sequences and most-parsimonious VDJ recombination scenarios with the TCRdist pipeline. A later analysis defined each TCR beta chain by its CDR3 amino acid sequence plus V-gene family, and excluded reads lacking a unique V-gene family. A later analysis removed 592 highly shared, low-generation-probability nucleotide sequences to deal with suspected cross-contamination and a sequencing artifact. In a later analysis, a clonal expansion index for each public chain was calculated from normalized within-repertoire ranks of inferred template counts. Generation probabilities in a later analysis came from a VDJ recombination model fitted to out-of-frame rearrangements, and those results were checked against IGoR. A later analysis scored TCR-TCR, TCR-HLA and TCR-CMV co-occurrence with hypergeometric tests, applying a repertoire-size bias correction to TCR pairs. In a later analysis, false discovery rates were estimated by permuting HLA or CMV assignments 20 times. In a later analysis, co-occurring TCRs were grouped using DBSCAN, with TCRdist sequence similarity added in when clustering inside HLA-allele-positive subsets. Repertoires with fewer than 30,000 or more than 120,000 public chains, plus five repertoires with anomalous nucleotide sharing, were excluded from co-occurrence clustering. The clones in this table, taken by TCRdb from immuneACCESS, are in-frame only. Not every clone is retained; where verified, under half of the shortfall comes from an unresolved V gene, and the cause of the rest is unknown. V and J calls and clone size come straight from that table; D and trimming were deduced from the DNA. The sample has around 170,000 clones on record, more than 70% of them singletons. The ten largest make up 0.38% of the sample.

Sequencing was performed on PBMCs. The receptor chain draws on TRBV11-3 and TRBJ2-5; the D gene assignment is ambiguous. The receptor's source is a boy aged 2 to 10 in good health and CMV-seronegative. The CDR3 in this case is CASSLGSPETQYF. The nucleotides are TGTGCCAGCAGCTTAGGGAGTCCAGAGACCCAGTACTTC.